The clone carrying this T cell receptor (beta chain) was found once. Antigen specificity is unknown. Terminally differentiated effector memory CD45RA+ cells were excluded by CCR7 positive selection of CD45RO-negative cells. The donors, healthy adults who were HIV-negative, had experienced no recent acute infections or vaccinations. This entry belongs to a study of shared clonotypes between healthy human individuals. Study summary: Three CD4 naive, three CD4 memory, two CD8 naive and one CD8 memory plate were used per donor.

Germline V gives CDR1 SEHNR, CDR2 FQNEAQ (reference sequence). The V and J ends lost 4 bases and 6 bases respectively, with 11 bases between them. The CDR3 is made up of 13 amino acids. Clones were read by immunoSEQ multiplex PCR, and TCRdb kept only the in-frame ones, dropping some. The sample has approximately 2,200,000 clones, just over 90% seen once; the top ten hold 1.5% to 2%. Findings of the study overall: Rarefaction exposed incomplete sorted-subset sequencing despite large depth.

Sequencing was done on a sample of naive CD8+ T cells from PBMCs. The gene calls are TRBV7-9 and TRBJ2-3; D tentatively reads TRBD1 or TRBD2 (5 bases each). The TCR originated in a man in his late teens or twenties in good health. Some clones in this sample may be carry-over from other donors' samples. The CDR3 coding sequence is TGTGCCAGCAGCTGGGGGATAGGGGATACGCAGTATTTT. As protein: CASSWGIGDTQYF. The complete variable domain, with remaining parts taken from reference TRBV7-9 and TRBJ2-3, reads DTGVSQNPRHKITKRGQNVTFRCDPISEHNRLYWYRQTLGQGPEFLTYFQNEAQLEKSRLLSDRFSAERPKGSFSTLEIQRTEQGDSAMYLCASSWGIGDTQYFGPGTRLTVL.